This T cell receptor beta chain was identified during a study of spatial heterogeneity in lung cancer. TCRdb processed the 5' RACE reads anew with MiXCR; each CDR3 protein has one entry. This repertoire shows fewer than 8,500 distinct CDR3 sequences, approximately 8.3% found once; its top ten account for 4.2%. This clonotype rates as medium-sized. What it binds is unknown. Per the germline V gene, CDR1 is LGHDT and CDR2 is YNNKEL (reference sequence). The trim removed 4 bases at V and 4 bases at J, leaving 10 bases unmatched. The CDR3 contains 17 residues. Whole-study results and caveats: In tumors, expanded intratumoral alpha and beta TCR counts tracked mutation counts.

Documented time point: sample taken at primary tumor resection. This specimen was lung tumor tissue, taken at surgery. This receptor was taken from a male donor with early-stage non-small cell lung cancer. The V and J genes are TRBV3-1 and TRBJ2-3, with TRBD2 matching over 11 bases. The CDR3 reads CASSLLPLAGGPDTQYF. CDR3 coding DNA: TGTGCCAGCAGCCTCCTTCCCTTAGCGGGAGGGCCAGATACGCAGTATTTT.